One sample yielded the 32 T cell receptor beta chains listed below, sequenced in a study of CD8 T cells in ankylosing spondylitis. A single record per CDR3 protein comes from TCRdb applying MiXCR to the 5' RACE reads. The repertoire holds hundreds of thousands of distinct CDR3 sequences, around 9.2% seen once, with under 7.5% in the top ten. Sequencing was performed on blood, either unsorted or a sorted T cell fraction (not recorded which). The receptors were gathered from a male donor with ankylosing spondylitis or in good health (not recorded which).

There are many counts of this clonotype. This sequence joins TRBV7-9 and TRBJ2-1; 9 bases fit TRBD2. V was clipped by 5 bases and J by 6 bases; unmatched bases: 11. CDR1 is SEHNR and CDR2 is FQNEAQ in the germline V gene (reference sequence). CDR3 length equals 16 residues. CDR3 sequence reads: CASSPGGLAGFNEQFF. The DNA for the CDR3 is TGTGCCAGCAGCCCCGGTGGGCTAGCGGGATTCAATGAGCAGTTCTTC.

The chain couples TRBV7-2 to TRBJ1-1; D gene unclear. The CDR3 sequence is 12 residues long. Per the germline V gene, CDR1 is SGHTA and CDR2 is FQGNSA. Deletions cut 5 bases from V and 7 bases from J, with 11 bases between. CDR3 protein: CASSQRAGEAFF. The CDR3 DNA reads TGTGCCAGCAGCCAGCGGGCCGGTGAAGCTTTCTTT. The whole variable domain, filled in from reference TRBV7-2 and TRBJ1-1, reads GAGVSQSPSNKVTEKGKDVELRCDPISGHTALYWYRQSLGQGLEFLIYFQGNSAPDKSGLPSDRFSAERTGGSVSTLTIQRTQQEDSAVYLCASSQRAGEAFFGQGTRLTVV.

This clonotype was counted a few times. The V gene is TRBV7-2, the J gene TRBJ2-5; D is unresolved. CDR1 is SGHTA and CDR2 is FQGNSA in the germline V gene. This CDR3 has 13 residues. V was trimmed by 4 bases and J by 2 bases, leaving 8 bases between them. The chain's CDR3 is CASSSTHQETQYF. For the CDR3, the DNA is TGTGCCAGCAGCTCAACCCATCAAGAGACCCAGTACTTC.

This clonotype was recorded at least ten times. The chain is built from TRBV5-8 and TRBJ2-3; perhaps TRBD1 as D (6 bases). The CDR3 runs 15 residues. V was clipped by 1 base and J by 3 bases, with 12 bases between them. The germline V gene encodes CDR1 SGHTS and CDR2 YDEGEE. The CDR3 DNA is TGTGCCAGCAGCTTGAGACAGGTCAGGACAGATACGCAGTATTTT. Translating it yields CASSLRQVRTDTQYF.

The sample holds many counts of this clonotype. This rearrangement joins TRBV20-1 to TRBJ2-7; 7 bases align to TRBD1. This CDR3 spans 11 amino acids. Germline V gives CDR1 DFQATT, CDR2 SNEGSKA (reference sequence). The J segment lost 7 bases and the V segment lost 3 bases, leaving 3 bases of the junction unmatched. CDR3 DNA: TGCAGTGCTAGTCCGGACAGGGAGCAGTACTTC. Its translation is CSASPDREQYF.

The table lists this clonotype with many counts. The gene calls are TRBV5-1 and TRBJ2-1, with D possibly called TRBD1 or TRBD2 (7 bases each). V gave up 3 bases and J gave up 4 bases, with 20 bases separating them. CDR1 SGHRS and CDR2 YFSETQ come from the germline V gene. This CDR3 has 17 residues. The CDR3 bases are TGCGCCAGCAGCTCGACAGGGTGGCAGCGGGGTTACAATGAGCAGTTCTTC. As protein: CASSSTGWQRGYNEQFF. The entire variable domain, with the rest obtained from reference TRBV5-1 and TRBJ2-1, is as follows: KAGVTQTPRYLIKTRGQQVTLSCSPISGHRSVSWYQQTPGQGLQFLFEYFSETQRNKGNFPGRFSGRQFSNSRSEMNVSTLELGDSALYLCASSSTGWQRGYNEQFFGPGTRLTVL.

This clonotype was picked up many times. The V gene is TRBV7-2, the J gene TRBJ2-2; TRBD2 aligns across 10 bases. Per the germline V gene, CDR1 is SGHTA and CDR2 is FQGNSA. There are 15 residues in the CDR3. V shed 3 bases and J 4 bases; nucleotides not matched to a gene: 2. For the CDR3, the DNA is TGTGCCAGCAGCTTCTTAGCGGGAGGCACCGGGGAGCTGTTTTTT. Protein product: CASSFLAGGTGELFF.

This clonotype was observed at least ten times. CDR3 DNA sequence: TGCGCCAGTCAAAGCGGGGGCCTCTCCTACAATGAGCAGTTCTTC. It codes for CASQSGGLSYNEQFF. The chain is built from TRBV5-1 and TRBJ2-1, with 8 positions matching TRBD2. The CDR3 is made up of 15 amino acids. CDR1 and CDR2 from the germline V gene are SGHRS and YFSETQ. V trimming: 8 bases; J trimming: 0 bases; junction bases outside the gene matches: 7.

Many counts were recorded for this clonotype. The chain has TRBV5-5 and TRBJ2-7, with D possibly being TRBD1 or TRBD2 (5 bases each). The germline gives CDR1 SGHKS, CDR2 YYEKEE (reference sequence). There are 14 residues in the CDR3. V shed 0 bases and J shed 6 bases, with 13 bases lying between them. CDR3: CASSLEGPRPEQYF. The CDR3 DNA reads as TGTGCCAGCAGCTTGGAGGGACCGAGACCCGAGCAGTACTTC.

This clonotype was seen ten or more times. The chain uses TRBV20-1 and TRBJ1-1; D gene uncertain. CDR1 is DFQATT and CDR2 is SNEGSKA in the germline V gene (reference sequence). Between the trimmed V and J ends, which lost 0 bases and 1 base, there was a span of 12 bases. The CDR3 loop spans 15 amino acids. The CDR3 spells CSARDPSPANTEAFF. The CDR3 DNA is TGCAGTGCTAGAGACCCTTCCCCGGCGAACACTGAAGCTTTCTTT.

This clonotype was counted at least ten times. The V gene is TRBV20-1, the J gene TRBJ2-1; tentatively, D is TRBD2 (6 bases). Per the germline V gene, CDR1 is DFQATT and CDR2 is SNEGSKA (reference sequence). Trimming cost V 6 bases and J 0 bases, with 12 bases left between them. The CDR3 extends over 14 amino acids. The CDR3, as DNA: TGCAGTGCCGGACGGGGGAGCTCCTACAATGAGCAGTTCTTC. It translates to CSAGRGSSYNEQFF.

This clonotype came up many times. This rearrangement joins TRBV20-1 to TRBJ2-1; 7 bases line up with TRBD2. The CDR3 runs 16 residues. V shed 5 bases and J 9 bases; nucleotides not matched to a gene: 19. The V gene's germline CDR1 is DFQATT and CDR2 SNEGSKA (reference sequence). CDR3 sequence reads: CSAGLVGGLADAEQFF. The CDR3 bases are TGCAGTGCTGGCCTGGTAGGTGGGCTAGCGGACGCTGAGCAGTTCTTC.

This chain connects TRBV10-3 to TRBJ2-5; 8 bases fit TRBD2. V was pared by 0 bases and J by 4 bases, with 10 bases of the junction left unmatched. Germline values: CDR1 ENHRY, CDR2 SYGVKD. This CDR3 is 17 amino acids long. CDR3 sequence reads: CAISESRTSFGRETQYF. As DNA, the CDR3 is TGTGCCATCAGTGAGTCGAGGACTAGCTTCGGTCGAGAGACCCAGTACTTC.

This clonotype was counted many times. The rearrangement uses TRBV5-1 and TRBJ2-1, with D possibly being TRBD1 or TRBD2 (5 bases each). The V gene's germline CDR1 is SGHRS and CDR2 YFSETQ. This CDR3 region has 14 residues. The V end lost 3 bases, the J end lost 7 bases, and 14 bases lay between the germline ends. The CDR3 here is CASSSGPRENEQFF. The CDR3 coding sequence is TGCGCCAGCAGCTCGGGACCCCGAGAGAATGAGCAGTTCTTC.

In regard to this clonotype: A much more abundant neighbour one base away suggests this may be a read error. The chain employs TRBV6-1 and TRBJ1-1; TRBD1 aligns across 11 bases. V lost 4 bases to trimming and J lost 4 bases; unmatched junction nucleotides: 5. In germline, CDR1 is MNHNS, CDR2 SASEGT. This CDR3 comprises 15 residues. This chain's CDR3 is CASSGHGQGATEAFF. In DNA form, the CDR3 reads TGTGCCAGCAGTGGACATGGACAGGGGGCCACTGAAGCTTTCTTT.

At least ten counts were recorded for this clonotype. This chain uses TRBV20-1 with TRBJ2-7; the match to TRBD2 covers 15 bases. Germline CDR1 and CDR2: DFQATT and SNEGSKA (reference sequence). The CDR3 covers 16 residues. Losses at the gene ends were 6 bases for V and 2 bases for J; bases not matched to a gene: 8. CDR3 sequence reads: CSARTSGRAITYEQYF. DNA of the CDR3: TGCAGTGCACGGACTAGCGGGAGGGCAATTACCTACGAGCAGTACTTC.

This clonotype has ten or more counts. The rearrangement links TRBV20-1 to TRBJ1-3; D is ambiguous. The CDR3 is 15 residues long. Trimming shortened V by 3 bases and J by 0 bases, and 12 bases separated the two germline ends. Germline V gene lookup returns CDR1 DFQATT and CDR2 SNEGSKA (reference sequence). CDR3 sequence: CSASPSRGSGNTIYF. The CDR3 DNA follows: TGCAGTGCTAGCCCCTCCCGGGGCTCTGGAAACACCATATATTTT.

This clonotype has a handful of counts. The chain employs TRBV12-3 or TRBV12-4 and TRBJ1-2; no clear D gene. V lost 3 bases, J lost 7 bases, and 12 bases lay in between. The CDR3 runs to 13 residues. The DNA for the CDR3 is TGTGCCAGCAGTTTTGGAGGTGACGGTGGCTACACCTTC. Amino acid sequence: CASSFGGDGGYTF.

This clonotype was found many times. The rearrangement joins TRBV20-1 to TRBJ1-2, with a weak D call TRBD1 (5 bases). CDR3 length equals 12 residues. CDR1 is DFQATT and CDR2 is SNEGSKA in the germline V gene (reference sequence). The V end was cut by 0 bases, the J end by 10 bases, with 12 bases between. CDR3 nucleotide sequence: TGCAGTGCTAGAGAACAGGCCAATTTCTACACCTTC. It translates to CSAREQANFYTF.

This clonotype was observed at least ten times. The chain is built from TRBV12-3 or TRBV12-4 and TRBJ1-2; 7 positions match TRBD1. The V gene end was trimmed by 6 bases and the J gene end by 2 bases; junction bases not matched to a gene: 3. The CDR3 runs to 13 residues. CDR3: CASSPTGNYGYTF. CDR3 DNA: TGTGCCAGCAGCCCGACAGGGAACTATGGCTACACCTTC.

This clonotype was seen only a few times. The gene calls are TRBV5-8 and TRBJ2-1, with TRBD1 as a possible D gene (6 bases). The CDR3 consists of 16 residues. Trimming removed 4 bases at V and 0 bases at J, with 14 bases between. Germline CDR1 reads SGHTS; CDR2 reads YDEGEE. The CDR3 sequence: CASSKDTGSSYNEQFF. In nucleotides, the CDR3 is TGTGCCAGCAGCAAAGATACAGGGAGCTCCTACAATGAGCAGTTCTTC.

This clonotype was picked up many times. The CDR3 sequence is CSARRGSNTGELFF. In nucleotides, the CDR3 is TGCAGTGCTAGAAGAGGGTCCAACACCGGGGAGCTGTTTTTT. The V call is TRBV20-1, the J call TRBJ2-2, with a weak D call TRBD2 (5 bases). The CDR3 runs 14 residues. V dropped 2 bases and J dropped 2 bases, with 9 bases sitting between them. The germline V gene has CDR1 DFQATT and CDR2 SNEGSKA (reference sequence).

In this sample, this clonotype turned up many times. The rearrangement joins TRBV19 to TRBJ2-4; D unresolved. The CDR3 length is 14 residues. Trimming removed 3 bases at V and 2 bases at J, with 8 bases between. The V gene's germline CDR1 is LNHDA and CDR2 SQIVND (reference sequence). For the CDR3, the DNA is TGTGCCAGTAGTATTTCCAATTCCAAAAACATTCAGTACTTC. It is translated as CASSISNSKNIQYF.

This clonotype has a count of ten or more. The chain's CDR3 is CSARDPGYYGYTF. The CDR3 DNA follows: TGCAGTGCTAGAGATCCGGGGTACTATGGCTACACCTTC. The chain couples TRBV20-1 to TRBJ1-2, with D unclear. V dropped 0 bases and J dropped 3 bases, with 8 bases sitting between them. The CDR3 extends over 13 amino acids. Germline V gene sequence: CDR1 DFQATT, CDR2 SNEGSKA (reference sequence).

This clonotype appeared many times. V usage is TRBV20-1 and J usage is TRBJ1-2; possible D gene TRBD1, 5 bases. V was shortened by 3 bases and J by 6 bases, with 11 bases between the two germline ends. Germline V gene lookup returns CDR1 DFQATT and CDR2 SNEGSKA (reference sequence). This CDR3 region has 12 residues. The CDR3 loop reads CSASTGTDGYTF. As DNA, the CDR3 is TGCAGTGCTAGCACGGGGACGGATGGCTACACCTTC.

This clonotype was observed a few times. This chain uses TRBV5-1 with TRBJ2-1, with TRBD2 matching 10 bases. CDR1 and CDR2 (germline): SGHRS, YFSETQ. The CDR3 consists of 17 residues. The trim removed 0 bases at V and 4 bases at J, leaving 7 bases unmatched. As DNA, the CDR3 is TGCGCCAGCAGCTTGGCTAGAAGCGGGAGGGCGTACAATGAGCAGTTCTTC. Protein: CASSLARSGRAYNEQFF.

Comment on this clonotype: The junction departs from germline at one end; a sequencing error may be responsible. The chain is built from TRBV7-2 and TRBJ2-2, with 11 bases aligning to TRBD2. Germline values: CDR1 SGHTA, CDR2 FQGNSA. This CDR3 comprises 16 residues. This CDR3 reads CASSVAGGTNTGELFF. CDR3 in DNA: TGTGCCAGCAGCGTAGCGGGGGGGACGAACACCGGGGAGCTGTTTTTT. Full variable domain (outside the CDR3, taken from reference TRBV7-2 and TRBJ2-2): GAGVSQSPSNKVTEKGKDVELRCDPISGHTALYWYRQSLGQGLEFLIYFQGNSAPDKSGLPSDRFSAERTGGSVSTLTIQRTQQEDSAVYLCASSVAGGTNTGELFFGEGSRLTVL.

This clonotype was seen ten or more times. The V and J genes are TRBV6-2 or TRBV6-3 and TRBJ1-2; D possibly corresponds to TRBD1 (5 bases). V lost 6 bases to trimming and J lost 1 base, with 21 bases between them. The CDR3 is 17 amino acids. Germline loops: CDR1 MNHEY, CDR2 SVGEGT. In DNA form, the CDR3 reads TGTGCCAGCAGAGAGACCGGGAGCCAGGGCGTTAACTATGGCTACACCTTC. Its translation is CASRETGSQGVNYGYTF.

This clonotype was found many times. The chain joins TRBV5-1 to TRBJ2-3; 7 nucleotides line up with TRBD1. Trimming took 0 bases from V and 5 from J; bases not matched to a gene: 6. CDR1 and CDR2 (germline): SGHRS, YFSETQ. This CDR3 contains 15 residues. The CDR3 DNA reads TGCGCCAGCAGCTTGGCGGGACAGAGTATAGATACGCAGTATTTT. Translation gives CASSLAGQSIDTQYF.

This clonotype was seen many times. V is TRBV12-3 or TRBV12-4 and J is TRBJ2-3; tentatively, D is TRBD1 (5 bases). V lost 3 bases and J 4 bases, leaving 8 bases between the germline ends. This CDR3 region has 13 residues. CDR3 amino acids: CASSFQGPDTQYF. As DNA, the CDR3 is TGTGCCAGCAGTTTCCAGGGCCCAGATACGCAGTATTTT.

This clonotype was seen ten or more times. Here the CDR3 reads CASTLRGTANTEAFF. In nucleotides, the CDR3 is TGTGCCAGCACCCTCCGAGGGACAGCGAACACTGAAGCTTTCTTT. This chain joins TRBV7-2 and TRBJ1-1; 7 nucleotides align to TRBD1. The germline gives CDR1 SGHTA, CDR2 FQGNSA. Losses at the gene ends were 7 bases for V and 1 base for J; bases not matched to a gene: 9. The CDR3 has 15 amino acids.

This chain connects TRBV28 to TRBJ2-1; TRBD1 matches 11 bases. Looked up from germline, CDR1 is MDHEN and CDR2 is SYDVKM. V dropped 5 bases and J dropped 14; count of bases not matched to a gene: 5. The CDR3 spans 12 residues. The CDR3 loop reads CASSPRDRGKFF. In DNA, the CDR3 is TGTGCCAGCAGTCCCCGGGACAGGGGGAAGTTCTTC. The full variable domain, in which reference TRBV28 and TRBJ2-1 provide the parts outside the CDR3, is DVKVTQSSRYLVKRTGEKVFLECVQDMDHENMFWYRQDPGLGLRLIYFSYDVKMKEKGDIPEGYSVSREKKERFSLILESASTNQTSMYLCASSPRDRGKFFGPGTRLTVL.